The 9 T cell receptor beta chains listed next were all sequenced from one sample in a study of control samples from healthy donors and cancer patients. Repertoires were generated with immunoSEQ multiplex PCR, while TCRdb's copy carries only in-frame clones and drops some. The sample consists of 45,000 to 55,000 clones, 85% to 95% of them appearing once. Sequenced input: PBMCs. These receptor sequences come from a woman aged 45-65 years with head and neck cancer.

The chain links TRBV3-1 (or the pseudogene TRBV3-2) to TRBJ1-4, with D perhaps TRBD1 (5 bases). V was cut by 3 bases and J by 8 bases, with 10 bases left in between. Germline V gives CDR1 LGHDT, CDR2 YNNKEL (reference sequence). The CDR3 consists of 13 residues. The CDR3 loop reads CASSQQGGEKLFF. CDR3 in DNA: TGTGCCAGCAGCCAGCAGGGCGGCGAAAAACTGTTTTTT.

The chain employs TRBV5-6 and TRBJ1-6; TRBD1 matches 11 bases. The junction had 3 bases not matched to a gene; V was cut back by 2 bases and J by 11 bases. The length of the CDR3 is 14 residues. CDR1 is SGHDT and CDR2 is YYEEEE in the germline V gene. In DNA form, the CDR3 reads TGTGCCAGCAGCTTAGGGACAGGGGGAGCACCCCTCCACTTT. As protein: CASSLGTGGAPLHF.

The chain uses TRBV7-2 and TRBJ1-2; no firm D call. V lost 2 bases, J lost 6 bases, and 16 bases lay in between. Looked up from germline, CDR1 is SGHTA and CDR2 is FQGNSA. The CDR3 loop spans 15 amino acids. The CDR3 DNA reads TGTGCCAGCAGCTTACCGGGGTACCTACCTCATGGCTACACCTTC. Protein product: CASSLPGYLPHGYTF.

Only a few counts were recorded for this clone. The V and J genes are TRBV6-5 and TRBJ1-1; D unresolved. CDR1 MNHEY and CDR2 SVGAGI come from the germline V gene. Deletions cut 6 bases from V and 6 bases from J, with 14 bases between. The CDR3 runs 13 residues. The CDR3 DNA reads TGTGCCAGCAGCCTACAATCCTACGCTGAAGCTTTCTTT. Translating gives CASSLQSYAEAFF.

The table lists this clone with a count of one. The chain couples TRBV28 to TRBJ1-2, with 7 nucleotides matching TRBD1. This CDR3 region has 15 residues. V trimming: 5 bases; J trimming: 8 bases; junction bases outside the gene matches: 14. CDR1 MDHEN and CDR2 SYDVKM come from the germline V gene. CDR3 sequence: CASSPRGRGRGGYTF. CDR3 nucleotides: TGTGCCAGCAGTCCGCGAGGGAGGGGGCGCGGAGGCTACACCTTC.

CDR3 nucleotide sequence: TGCAGCGCCCCGACAGGGGTCAACTATGGCTACACCTTC. As protein: CSAPTGVNYGYTF. V gene TRBV29-1 combines with J gene TRBJ1-2; TRBD1 aligns across 8 bases. Germline V gene lookup returns CDR1 SQVTM and CDR2 ANQGSEA. V lost 7 bases, J lost 2 bases, and 6 bases stayed unmatched. The CDR3 spans 13 residues.

The rearrangement links TRBV24-1 to TRBJ1-3; TRBD1 might be the D (6 bases). V lost 5 bases and J 4 bases, leaving 11 bases between the germline ends. Germline CDR1 and CDR2: KGHDR and SFDVKD. The length of the CDR3 is 14 residues. Here the CDR3 reads CATSASGDGNTIYF. For the CDR3, the DNA is TGTGCCACCAGTGCGTCAGGGGACGGAAACACCATATATTTT.

This chain links TRBV2 with TRBJ2-5; TRBD1 or TRBD2 may be the D gene (5 bases each). The CDR3 is made up of 13 amino acids. V was shortened by 4 bases and J by 4 bases, with 10 bases between the two germline ends. The germline gives CDR1 SNHLY, CDR2 FYNNEI. The CDR3 spells CASSANGAETQYF. The CDR3 DNA is TGTGCCAGCAGTGCCAACGGGGCAGAGACCCAGTACTTC.

The rearrangement joins TRBV18 to TRBJ1-1; D is unclear. This CDR3 is built from 14 residues. V lost 0 bases and J lost 5, with 10 bases in between. Germline loops: CDR1 KGHSH, CDR2 LQKENI. CDR3 DNA sequence: TGTGCCAGCTCACCACCGAACGGTGGTACTGAAGCTTTCTTT. The encoded protein is CASSPPNGGTEAFF.